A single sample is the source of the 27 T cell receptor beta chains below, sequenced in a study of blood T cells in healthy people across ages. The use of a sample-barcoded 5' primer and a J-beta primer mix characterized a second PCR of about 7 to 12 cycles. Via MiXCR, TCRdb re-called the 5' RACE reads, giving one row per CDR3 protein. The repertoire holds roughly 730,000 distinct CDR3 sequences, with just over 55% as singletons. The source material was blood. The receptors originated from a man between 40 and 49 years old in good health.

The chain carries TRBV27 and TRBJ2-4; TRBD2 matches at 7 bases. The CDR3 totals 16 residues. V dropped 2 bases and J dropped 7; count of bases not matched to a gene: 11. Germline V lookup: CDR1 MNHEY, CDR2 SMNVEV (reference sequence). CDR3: CASSLTGGPVGNIQYF. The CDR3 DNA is TGTGCCAGCAGTTTAACGGGGGGACCGGTGGGGAACATTCAGTACTTC.

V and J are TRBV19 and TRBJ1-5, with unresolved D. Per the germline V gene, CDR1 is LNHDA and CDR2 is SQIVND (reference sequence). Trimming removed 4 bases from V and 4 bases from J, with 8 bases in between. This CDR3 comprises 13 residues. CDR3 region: CASSKDLNQPQHF. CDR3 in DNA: TGTGCCAGTAGTAAGGACTTGAATCAGCCCCAGCATTTT.

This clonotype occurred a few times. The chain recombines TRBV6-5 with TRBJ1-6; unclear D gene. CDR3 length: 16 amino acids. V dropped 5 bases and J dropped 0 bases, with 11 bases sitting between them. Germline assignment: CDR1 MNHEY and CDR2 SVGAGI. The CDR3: CASSIDGSSYNSPLHF. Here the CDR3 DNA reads TGTGCCAGCAGTATCGACGGGAGCTCCTATAATTCACCCCTCCACTTT.

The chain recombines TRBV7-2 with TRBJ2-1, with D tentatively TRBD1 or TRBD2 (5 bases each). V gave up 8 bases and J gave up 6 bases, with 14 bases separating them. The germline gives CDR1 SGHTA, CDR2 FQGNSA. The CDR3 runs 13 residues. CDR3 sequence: CASGRDPVNEQFF. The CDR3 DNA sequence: TGTGCCAGCGGACGGGACCCAGTCAATGAGCAGTTCTTC.

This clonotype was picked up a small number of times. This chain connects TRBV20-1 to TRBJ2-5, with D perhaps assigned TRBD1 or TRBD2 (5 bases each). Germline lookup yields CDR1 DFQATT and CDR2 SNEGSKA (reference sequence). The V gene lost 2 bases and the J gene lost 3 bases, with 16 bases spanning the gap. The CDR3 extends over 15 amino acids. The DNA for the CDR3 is TGCAGTGCTAGACAGACAGACTTGAGGGAAGAGACCCAGTACTTC. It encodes CSARQTDLREETQYF.

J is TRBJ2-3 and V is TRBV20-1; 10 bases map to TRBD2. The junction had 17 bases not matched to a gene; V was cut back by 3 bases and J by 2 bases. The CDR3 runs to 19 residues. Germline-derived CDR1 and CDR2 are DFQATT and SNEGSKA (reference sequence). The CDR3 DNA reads TGCAGTGCTAGTTCGGTAGCGGGGGGTCCCAATCTAATCACAGATACGCAGTATTTT. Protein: CSASSVAGGPNLITDTQYF.

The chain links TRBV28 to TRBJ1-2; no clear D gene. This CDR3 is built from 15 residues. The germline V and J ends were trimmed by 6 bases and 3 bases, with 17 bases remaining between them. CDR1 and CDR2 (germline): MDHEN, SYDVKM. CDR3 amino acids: CASRTELRSYYGYTF. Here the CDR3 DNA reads TGTGCCAGCAGGACCGAACTACGGAGTTACTATGGCTACACCTTC.

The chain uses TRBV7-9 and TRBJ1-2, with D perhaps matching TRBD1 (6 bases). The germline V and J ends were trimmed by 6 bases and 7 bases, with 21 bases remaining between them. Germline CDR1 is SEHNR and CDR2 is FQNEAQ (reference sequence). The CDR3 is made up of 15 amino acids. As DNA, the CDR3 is TGTGCCAGCAGTTCGACGGGTACAGGGTCGATTGGCTACACCTTC. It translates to CASSSTGTGSIGYTF. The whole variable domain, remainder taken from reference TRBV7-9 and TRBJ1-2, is DTGVSQNPRHKITKRGQNVTFRCDPISEHNRLYWYRQTLGQGPEFLTYFQNEAQLEKSRLLSDRFSAERPKGSFSTLEIQRTEQGDSAMYLCASSSTGTGSIGYTFGSGTRLTVV.

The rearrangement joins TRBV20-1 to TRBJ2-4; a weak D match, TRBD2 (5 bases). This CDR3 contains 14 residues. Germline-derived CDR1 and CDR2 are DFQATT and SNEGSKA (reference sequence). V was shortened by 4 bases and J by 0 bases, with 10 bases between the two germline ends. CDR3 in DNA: TGCAGTGCTATCAGCGGCCTAGCCAAAAACATTCAGTACTTC. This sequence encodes CSAISGLAKNIQYF.

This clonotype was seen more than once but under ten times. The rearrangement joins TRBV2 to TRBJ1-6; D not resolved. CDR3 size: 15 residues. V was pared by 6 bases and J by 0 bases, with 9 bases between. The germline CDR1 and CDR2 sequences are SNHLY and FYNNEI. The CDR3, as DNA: TGTGCCAGCAGAATTCAGAGCTCCTATAATTCACCCCTCCACTTT. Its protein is CASRIQSSYNSPLHF.

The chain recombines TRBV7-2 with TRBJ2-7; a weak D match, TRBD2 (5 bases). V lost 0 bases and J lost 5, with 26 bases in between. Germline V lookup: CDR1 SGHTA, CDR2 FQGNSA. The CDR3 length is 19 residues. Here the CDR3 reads CASSLASGSAGIFGDEQYF. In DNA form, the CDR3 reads TGTGCCAGCAGCTTAGCCTCGGGGTCGGCCGGGATTTTTGGGGACGAGCAGTACTTC. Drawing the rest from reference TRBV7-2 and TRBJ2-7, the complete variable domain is GAGVSQSPSNKVTEKGKDVELRCDPISGHTALYWYRQSLGQGLEFLIYFQGNSAPDKSGLPSDRFSAERTGGSVSTLTIQRTQQEDSAVYLCASSLASGSAGIFGDEQYFGPGTRLTVT.

In nucleotides, the CDR3 is TGCAGTGCTAGAGATGGCAGGGGGTTGAACACTGAAGCTTTCTTT. As protein: CSARDGRGLNTEAFF. This chain connects TRBV20-1 to TRBJ1-1, with TRBD1 matching 7 bases. Losses at the gene ends were 0 bases for V and 0 bases for J; bases not matched to a gene: 4. The CDR3 extends over 15 amino acids. Germline V lookup: CDR1 DFQATT, CDR2 SNEGSKA (reference sequence).

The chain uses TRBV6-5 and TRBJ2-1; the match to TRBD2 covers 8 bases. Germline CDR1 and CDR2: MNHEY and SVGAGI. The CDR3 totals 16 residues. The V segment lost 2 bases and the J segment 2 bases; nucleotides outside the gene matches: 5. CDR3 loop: CASSYVAGRTYNEQFF. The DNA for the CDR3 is TGTGCCAGCAGTTACGTAGCGGGACGCACCTACAATGAGCAGTTCTTC.

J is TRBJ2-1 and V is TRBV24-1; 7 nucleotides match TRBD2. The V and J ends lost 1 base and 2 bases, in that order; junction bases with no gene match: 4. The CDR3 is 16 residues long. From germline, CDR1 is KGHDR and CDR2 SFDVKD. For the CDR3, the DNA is TGTGCCACCAGTGATTTTTCTAGCGGTACCTACAATGAGCAGTTCTTC. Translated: CATSDFSSGTYNEQFF.

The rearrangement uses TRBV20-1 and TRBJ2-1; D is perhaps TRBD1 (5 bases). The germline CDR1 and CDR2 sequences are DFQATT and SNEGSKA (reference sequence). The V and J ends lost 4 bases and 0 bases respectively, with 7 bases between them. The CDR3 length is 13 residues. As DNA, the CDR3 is TGCAGTGCTACAGGGTACTCCTACAATGAGCAGTTCTTC. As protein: CSATGYSYNEQFF.

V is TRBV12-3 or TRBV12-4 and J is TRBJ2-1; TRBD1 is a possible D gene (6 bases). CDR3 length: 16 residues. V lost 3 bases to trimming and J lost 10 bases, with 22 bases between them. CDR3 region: CASSFRGGRGLGEQFF. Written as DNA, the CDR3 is TGTGCCAGCAGTTTCCGGGGTGGCAGGGGTCTTGGGGAGCAGTTCTTC.

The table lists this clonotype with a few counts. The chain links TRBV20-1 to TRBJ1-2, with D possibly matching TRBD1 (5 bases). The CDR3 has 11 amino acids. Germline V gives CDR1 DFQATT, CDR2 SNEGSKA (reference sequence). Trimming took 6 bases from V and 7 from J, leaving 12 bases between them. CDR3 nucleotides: TGCAGTGCCAGGGATCCGGGTGGCTACACCTTC. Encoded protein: CSARDPGGYTF.

The CDR3 protein is CASGFMAGGTSGANVLTF. The CDR3 DNA follows: TGTGCTAGTGGTTTCATGGCAGGGGGCACCTCTGGGGCCAACGTCCTGACTTTC. The chain employs TRBV12-5 and TRBJ2-6, with 8 bases lining up with TRBD1. Germline CDR1 reads LGHNT; CDR2 reads FRNRAP. This CDR3 is built from 18 residues. After removal of 3 bases from V and 0 bases from J, the junction contained 7 bases not matched to a gene. Full variable domain (remainder filled in from reference TRBV12-5 and TRBJ2-6): DARVTQTPRHKVTEMGQEVTMRCQPILGHNTVFWYRQTMMQGLELLAYFRNRAPLDDSGMPKDRFSAEMPDATLATLKIQPSEPRDSAVYFCASGFMAGGTSGANVLTFGAGSRLTVL.

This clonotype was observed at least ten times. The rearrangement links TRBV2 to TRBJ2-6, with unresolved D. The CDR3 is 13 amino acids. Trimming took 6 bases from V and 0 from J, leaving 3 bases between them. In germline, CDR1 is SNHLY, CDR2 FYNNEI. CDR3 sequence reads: CASRSSGANVLTF. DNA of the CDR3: TGTGCCAGCAGGAGCTCTGGGGCCAACGTCCTGACTTTC.

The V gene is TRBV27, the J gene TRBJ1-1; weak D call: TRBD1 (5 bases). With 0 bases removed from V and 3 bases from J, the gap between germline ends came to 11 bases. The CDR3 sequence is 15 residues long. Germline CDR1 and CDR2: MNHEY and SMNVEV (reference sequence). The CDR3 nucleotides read TGTGCCAGCAGTTTATCGGTTACGGGGGACACTGAAGCTTTCTTT. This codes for CASSLSVTGDTEAFF.

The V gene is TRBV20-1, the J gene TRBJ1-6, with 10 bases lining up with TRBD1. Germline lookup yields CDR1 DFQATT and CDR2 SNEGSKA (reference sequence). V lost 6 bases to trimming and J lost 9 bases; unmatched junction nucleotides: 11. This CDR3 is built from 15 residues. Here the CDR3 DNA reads TGCAGTGCGTCGTCGTGGGACAGGGGAGGTTCACCCCTCCACTTT. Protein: CSASSWDRGGSPLHF.

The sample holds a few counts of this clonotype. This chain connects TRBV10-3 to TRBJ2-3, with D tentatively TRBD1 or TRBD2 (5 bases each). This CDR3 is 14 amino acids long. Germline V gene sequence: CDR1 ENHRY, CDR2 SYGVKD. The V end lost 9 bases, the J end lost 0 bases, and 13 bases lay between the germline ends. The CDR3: CAIRDPSSTDTQYF. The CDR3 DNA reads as TGTGCCATTCGGGACCCCAGTAGCACAGATACGCAGTATTTT.

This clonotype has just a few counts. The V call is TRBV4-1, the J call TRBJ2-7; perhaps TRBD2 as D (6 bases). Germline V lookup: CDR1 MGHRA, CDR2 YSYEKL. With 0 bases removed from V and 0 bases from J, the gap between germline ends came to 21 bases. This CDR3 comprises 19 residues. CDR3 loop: CASSQEKRAGGSYSYEQYF. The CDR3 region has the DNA TGCGCCAGCAGCCAAGAAAAGAGGGCAGGAGGGTCGTACTCCTACGAGCAGTACTTC.

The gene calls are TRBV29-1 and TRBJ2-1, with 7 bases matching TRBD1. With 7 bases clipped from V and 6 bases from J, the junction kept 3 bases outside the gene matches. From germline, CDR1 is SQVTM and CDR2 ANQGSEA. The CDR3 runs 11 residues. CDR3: CSGRQGNEQFF. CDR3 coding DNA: TGCAGCGGACGACAGGGCAATGAGCAGTTCTTC.

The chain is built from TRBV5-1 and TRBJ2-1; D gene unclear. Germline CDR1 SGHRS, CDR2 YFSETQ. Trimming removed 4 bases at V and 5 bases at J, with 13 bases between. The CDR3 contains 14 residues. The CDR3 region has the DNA TGCGCCAGCAGCCCGAGGAGCTCTCACAATGAGCAGTTCTTC. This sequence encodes CASSPRSSHNEQFF.

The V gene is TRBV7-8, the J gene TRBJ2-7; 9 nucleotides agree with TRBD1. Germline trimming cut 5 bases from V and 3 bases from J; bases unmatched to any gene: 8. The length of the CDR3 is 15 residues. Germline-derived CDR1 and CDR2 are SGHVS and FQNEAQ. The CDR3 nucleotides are TGTGCCAGCAGCAGAGTTCTGGGACAGGGCTACGAGCAGTACTTC. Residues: CASSRVLGQGYEQYF.

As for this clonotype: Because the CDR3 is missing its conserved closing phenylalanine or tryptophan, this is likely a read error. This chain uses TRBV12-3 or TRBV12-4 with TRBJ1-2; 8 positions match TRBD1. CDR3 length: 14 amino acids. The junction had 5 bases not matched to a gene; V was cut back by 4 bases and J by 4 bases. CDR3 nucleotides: TGTGCCAGCAGTTCGACAGGGGCCGCCTATGGCTACACCTTG. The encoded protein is CASSSTGAAYGYTL.